The T cell receptor beta chain described here comes from a study of blood T cells in healthy people across ages. General study findings and limits: What prevented conclusive comparison of naive and antigen-experienced cells was that PBMCs were unsorted. With age, beta diversity per million T cells declined roughly linearly, significantly by 30 to 50.

About this clonotype itself: Its antigen is as yet unknown.

Alongside a J-beta primer mix, a sample-barcoded 5' primer served in a second PCR lasting about 7 to 12 cycles. MiXCR was run by TCRdb on the 5' RACE reads, yielding one entry per CDR3 protein. Among about 680,000 distinct CDR3 sequences listed, 45% to 50% were seen once. Each sample gave at least 6 million isolated PBMCs. This CDR3 contains 13 residues. V shed 7 bases and J shed 2 bases, with 9 bases lying between them. Germline V CDR1 and CDR2: ENHRY, SYGVKD. The clonotype originates from a woman aged 60-70 years in good health. The chain joins TRBV10-3 to TRBJ1-5; D remains unclear. Sequencing used blood. This CDR3 reads CAINPDGNQPQHF. Here the CDR3 DNA reads TGTGCCATCAATCCCGACGGCAATCAGCCCCAGCATTTT.